This is a list of T cell receptor beta chains from one sample in a study of T-cell memory formation after mild COVID-19. MiXCR was run by TCRdb on the 5' RACE reads, yielding one entry per CDR3 protein. The sample holds roughly 580,000 distinct CDR3 sequences, 18% seen once. Source material: PBMCs or a T cell subset sorted from them (not recorded which). These receptors were collected from an adult woman who had mild COVID-19 (a few samples of this study predate the infection). Cell type and time point are not known. CDR3s include the opening cysteine and the closing phenylalanine or tryptophan. The D gene is left open where the match is weak. Rows give clone size only sometimes, using once, few, many, or a class for an expanded clone.

v_call	j_call	clone_size	d_call	cdr3_nt	cdr3_aa
TRBV20-1	TRBJ2-7	NA	TRBD2	TGCAGTGCTAGAGTTCGACCGCTAGCGGGAGGGCCGGGGGAGCAGTACTTC	CSARVRPLAGGPGEQYF
TRBV6-2/TRBV6-3	TRBJ1-5	NA	NA	TGTGCCAGCAGTTGGGGGTACAATCAGCCCCAGCATTTT	CASSWGYNQPQHF
TRBV7-9	TRBJ1-1	few	TRBD1	TGTGCCAGCAGCCCCGGGGGGGCAGGGGGAAGGACTGAAGCTTTCTTT	CASSPGGAGGRTEAFF
TRBV4-2	TRBJ2-5	few	TRBD2	TGTGCCAGCAGCCAAGAAAGGTTCGCGGGAGTAGGACGAGAGACCCAGTACTTC	CASSQERFAGVGRETQYF
TRBV5-6	TRBJ2-3	NA	TRBD2	TGTGCCAGCAGCTCCGGGACTAGCCCCCTGGCAGATACGCAGTATTTT	CASSSGTSPLADTQYF
TRBV7-9	TRBJ2-1	NA	NA	TGTGCCAGCAGCACCCTGTTGAGCTCCTACAATGAGCAGTTCTTC	CASSTLLSSYNEQFF
TRBV29-1	TRBJ2-7	NA	TRBD2	TGCAGCGTTGTGAGTACTAGCGGTTTCGAGCAGTACTTC	CSVVSTSGFEQYF
TRBV7-6	TRBJ1-1	NA	NA	TGTGCCAGCAGCTTTTTGTTGAACACTGAAGCTTTCTTT	CASSFLLNTEAFF
TRBV20-1	TRBJ2-7	few	NA	TGCAGTGCTAGACTACCCACGGACTACGAGCAGTACTTC	CSARLPTDYEQYF
TRBV6-5	TRBJ2-7	few	TRBD2	TGTGCCAGCAGTTCCCGTACTAGCGGGAGCCCCTCCTACGAGCAGTACTTC	CASSSRTSGSPSYEQYF
TRBV28	TRBJ1-2	NA	NA	TGTGCCAGCAGTCCCTTAACAGGGTTGGGATATGGCTACACCTTC	CASSPLTGLGYGYTF
TRBV20-1	TRBJ2-7	NA	TRBD1	TGCAGTGCTAGGGACAGGCGGGGACAGGGGGCTGGAGAGCAGTACTTC	CSARDRRGQGAGEQYF
TRBV15	TRBJ2-7	NA	NA	TGTGCCACCAGCAGTGGGCGGGAGCAGTACTTC	CATSSGREQYF
TRBV7-3	TRBJ2-1	NA	TRBD2	TGTGCCAGCAGCTCAGCGGGAGTAAGGAACAATGAGCAGTTCTTC	CASSSAGVRNNEQFF
TRBV27	TRBJ2-7	NA	TRBD1	TGTGCCAGCGGTATCGGGACAGGGATGTACGAGCAGTACTTC	CASGIGTGMYEQYF
TRBV30	TRBJ2-7	NA	NA	TGTGCCTGGAAACTACCCCGGACTCCCTACGAGCAGTACTTC	CAWKLPRTPYEQYF
TRBV5-1	TRBJ2-3	many	NA	TGCGCCAGCAGCTTGTCGGGCAGGGTAACAGATACGCAGTATTTT	CASSLSGRVTDTQYF
TRBV5-1	TRBJ2-7	many	TRBD1	TGCGCCAGCAGCTTGCATTTCGGACAGGGGGACGAGCAGTACTTC	CASSLHFGQGDEQYF
TRBV11-3	TRBJ1-5	NA	TRBD1	TGTGCCAGCAGCCTAGGACAGGGAGGGACTCAGCCCCAGCATTTT	CASSLGQGGTQPQHF
TRBV29-1	TRBJ2-7	few	NA	TGCAGCGGTGCTGTTGGGACGGGCTACGAGCAGTACTTC	CSGAVGTGYEQYF
TRBV15	TRBJ1-5	NA	NA	TGTGCCACCAGCAGAGCATACTTGCGGGAGCCCCAGCATTTT	CATSRAYLREPQHF
TRBV3-1	TRBJ1-1	NA	NA	TGTGCCAGCAGCCTCGCGATGATGAACACTGAAGCTTTCTTT	CASSLAMMNTEAFF
TRBV14	TRBJ2-5	NA	NA	TGTGCCAGCAGCCGCCTGGGACTGGGAAGTCAAGAGACCCAGTACTTC	CASSRLGLGSQETQYF
TRBV5-1	TRBJ2-5	few	NA	TGCGCCAGCAGCTCCACCCAGGGGGGCATTTCGGAGACCCAGTACTTC	CASSSTQGGISETQYF
TRBV6-2/TRBV6-3	TRBJ1-2	few	NA	TGTGCCAGCAGTTACCGGTCTGGATATGGCTACACCTTC	CASSYRSGYGYTF
TRBV9	TRBJ2-7	NA	TRBD2	TGTGCCAGCAGCACTGGGACTAGCGGGAGCAACGAGCAGTACTTC	CASSTGTSGSNEQYF
TRBV5-1	TRBJ2-5	few	NA	TGCGCCAGCAGCTTGGTTGACAAGACCCAGTACTTC	CASSLVDKTQYF
TRBV6-6	TRBJ2-2	few	NA	TGTGCCACCCTACGGACAGTCAACACCGGGGAGCTGTTTTTT	CATLRTVNTGELFF
TRBV9	TRBJ2-5	NA	NA	TGTGCCAGCAGCGTCAGGGAACGGGGGCAAGAGACCCAGTACTTC	CASSVRERGQETQYF
TRBV6-6	TRBJ2-7	few	TRBD2	TGTGCCAGCAGCTACGGACTAGGGAGCAGCTCCTACGAGCAGTACTTC	CASSYGLGSSSYEQYF
TRBV7-9	TRBJ1-2	few	NA	TGTGCCAGCAGCCCCCCGGGGTTTTATGGCTACACCTTC	CASSPPGFYGYTF
TRBV4-2	TRBJ2-1	NA	TRBD2	TGTGCCAGCAGCCTACAAACGGGACTAGCGCGTTTGGGTGAGCAGTTCTTC	CASSLQTGLARLGEQFF
TRBV11-2	TRBJ2-1	few	NA	TGTGCCAGCAGCCTCCGATTTCTCTCCTACAATGAGCAGTTCTTC	CASSLRFLSYNEQFF
TRBV7-2	TRBJ2-3	NA	TRBD2	TGTGCCAGCAGCTTAAGCGGGAGGAACACTGGTCGGGGGGATACGCAGTATTTT	CASSLSGRNTGRGDTQYF
TRBV7-6	TRBJ2-7	NA	NA	TGTGCCAGCAGCCGGATCTTGAGTGAGCAGTACTTC	CASSRILSEQYF
TRBV3-1	TRBJ2-1	many	NA	TGTGCCAGCAGCCAAGCCAATGAGCAGTTCTTC	CASSQANEQFF
TRBV6-5	TRBJ2-4	NA	NA	TGTGCCAGCAGTTACGGGGCTAGCGCGGCCAAAAACATTCAGTACTTC	CASSYGASAAKNIQYF
TRBV9	TRBJ2-1	few	NA	TGTGCCAGCAGCCAACAGGATTCCTACAATGAGCAGTTCTTC	CASSQQDSYNEQFF
TRBV7-9	TRBJ2-5	NA	NA	TGTGCCAGCAGCTTAGTCGGACGGCTCCAAGAGACCCAGTACTTC	CASSLVGRLQETQYF
TRBV21-1	TRBJ2-7	few	NA	TGTGCCAGCAGTACCAACCCCGGGACAGGGGACTACGAGCAGTACTTC	CASSTNPGTGDYEQYF
TRBV11-2	TRBJ2-2	few	TRBD2	TGTGCCAGCAGCTTATGGGCGGGGGTTGACACCGGGGAGCTGTTTTTT	CASSLWAGVDTGELFF
TRBV7-8	TRBJ2-1	NA	NA	TGTGCCAGCAGCTTGACTTTCGTCAGTGAGCAGTTCTTC	CASSLTFVSEQFF
TRBV7-2	TRBJ2-1	NA	TRBD2	TGTGCCAGCAGCTTATCCCCGGGACTAGCGGTGTACAATGAGCAGTTCTTC	CASSLSPGLAVYNEQFF
TRBV30	TRBJ1-2	NA	NA	TGTGCCTGGAGTAGGAACTATGGCTACACCTTC	CAWSRNYGYTF
TRBV12-3/TRBV12-4	TRBJ2-1	NA	NA	TGTGCCAGCAGCATCGGACAAAGGAGCTCCTACACTGAGCAGTTCTTC	CASSIGQRSSYTEQFF
TRBV11-3	TRBJ2-3	NA	NA	TGTGCCAGCAGCCCGCGGACCCTAGCAGATACGCAGTATTTT	CASSPRTLADTQYF
TRBV7-9	TRBJ2-1	few	NA	TGTGCCAGCAGCCAAACGGGAGTTTCTGAGCAGTTCTTC	CASSQTGVSEQFF
TRBV20-1	TRBJ1-5	few	TRBD1	TGCAGTGCTAAGGGGGCAGGAGGAAATCAGCCCCAGCATTTT	CSAKGAGGNQPQHF
TRBV7-6	TRBJ2-7	many	NA	TGTGCCAGCAGCTCTTGGACGGGACCCTACGAGCAGTACTTC	CASSSWTGPYEQYF
TRBV12-3/TRBV12-4	TRBJ1-4	NA	TRBD1	TGTGCCAGCAGTGACAGGACAGGGTCGAATGAAAAACTGTTTTTT	CASSDRTGSNEKLFF
TRBV9	TRBJ1-2	few	NA	TGTGCCAGCAGCGCCGGTGGGGCACGTCAAGCTAACTATGGCTACACCTTC	CASSAGGARQANYGYTF
TRBV5-1	TRBJ1-4	NA	NA	TGCGCCAGCAGCTTGGAGGGACCAGGGCGGTCTAATGAAAAACTGTTTTTT	CASSLEGPGRSNEKLFF
TRBV7-2	TRBJ1-2	NA	NA	TGTGCCAGCAGCCTGCCTGGCTACACCTTC	CASSLPGYTF
TRBV18	TRBJ1-1	few	NA	TGTGCCAGCTCACCGCCGCCGGGTGCAGGGAGGGACACTGAAGCTTTCTTT	CASSPPPGAGRDTEAFF
TRBV10-3	TRBJ1-1	NA	NA	TGTGCCATCAGTGAGCATGGGCAGATGAACACTGAAGCTTTCTTT	CAISEHGQMNTEAFF
TRBV29-1	TRBJ2-1	few	TRBD2	TGCAGCGCTTACTGGGTGGGACTAGCGGACTACAATGAGCAGTTCTTC	CSAYWVGLADYNEQFF
TRBV19	TRBJ1-2	few	NA	TGTGCCAGTATGTCACAGGGTGGTGGCTACACCTTC	CASMSQGGGYTF
TRBV7-8	TRBJ2-7	NA	TRBD1	TGTGCCAGCAGCTTAGCGGGACAGAAAACCTACGAGCAGTACTTC	CASSLAGQKTYEQYF
TRBV20-1	TRBJ2-7	few	NA	TGCAGTGCAGGGGGCTACGAGCAGTACTTC	CSAGGYEQYF
TRBV7-9	TRBJ2-1	few	TRBD2	TGTGCCAGCAGCCCCTCGGCTAGCGGGACCGAGCAGTTCTTC	CASSPSASGTEQFF